One T cell receptor beta chain is described in this entry. Its antigen is unidentified. CDR1 and CDR2 from the germline V gene are MNHEY and SVGAGI. Trimming left V 1 base short and J 1 base short, with 18 bases between. The CDR3 totals 18 residues. This sample is drawn from a study of response to subunit inactivated influenza vaccine. General study points: Few additional T cells are recruited per seasonal influenza vaccination, authors suggested.

One entry per CDR3 protein results from TCRdb running MiXCR on the RT-PCR reads. The sample holds 550,000 to 600,000 distinct CDR3 sequences, 10% to 15% seen once. This clonotype was obtained from a man aged 45-65 years who received an inactivated influenza vaccine. Sequencing used PBMCs from blood, obtained on the day of vaccination. The gene calls are TRBV6-5 and TRBJ2-3; possible D gene TRBD2, 6 bases. CDR3: CASSYFGFGGTGTDTQYF. The CDR3 DNA follows: TGTGCCAGCAGTTACTTTGGGTTCGGAGGGACGGGCACAGATACGCAGTATTTT.